This TCR beta chain was recovered during a study of shared T cell receptors in the human thymus (dated by TCRdb to about 2021). In terms of the full investigation: The study investigated the way shared, self-reactive T-cell receptor alpha chains are produced in the human thymus.

In regard to this clone: The target of this receptor is not known. No much larger clone is present one base from it, and per-base qualities are unavailable.

Taken from cysteine to phenylalanine, the CDR3 has 14 residues. Only the CDR3 DNA is retained, 42 bases long and in frame from the first base. V loses 4 bases of germline sequence and J loses 0 bases, and the interval between the two ends is 11 bases. The germline V gene provides CDR1 SQVTM and CDR2 ANQGSEA. Libraries came from the immunoSEQ multiplex PCR assay. The clones in this table, taken by TCRdb from immuneACCESS, are in-frame only. Not every clone is retained; where verified, under half of the shortfall comes from an unresolved V gene, and the cause of the rest is unknown. The sample table shows hundreds of thousands of clones, and about 80% are seen once. The ten largest make up more than 0.01% of the sample. A further study also used this sample, focusing on human thymus T cells. The second paper further reports: The donors were immunologically healthy infants in Finland who had open corrective cardiac surgery for congenital heart defects. Thymus tissue was collected as surgical resects that were removed during corrective cardiac surgery. V and J gene segment usage appeared biased in both thymic and peripheral blood repertoires. According to the related research, thymic TCR repertoires were highly overlapping among unrelated individuals. The study described the TCR alpha and beta repertoires in about eight infant thymus samples and a handful of matching peripheral blood samples. Donor ages ranging from roughly 6 to 244 days were recorded, and over 5 male and a couple of female infants were included in the cohort. After being mechanically released from the tissue, thymocytes were kept at -70 degrees C in pellets of about 10-33 million cells. A QIAsymphony instrument was used to extract genomic DNA from frozen cell pellets. The immunoSEQ multiplex PCR assay was used to amplify the TCRB and TCRAD loci from a standardized quantity of quality-controlled genomic DNA. The amplicons covered the V(D)J region and were long enough to include the CDR3 and to identify the V and J genes. Through the commercial immunoSEQ service, the amplicons were sequenced on an Illumina platform. Primer bias and sequencing errors were corrected as previously described, and TCRAD and TCRB were defined on the basis of the IMGT database. Repertoires were analysed with immunoSEQ Analyzer 3.0 and VDJTools, covering basic statistics, V/J segment usage, diversity estimates, rarefaction and pairwise overlap. Diversity was estimated using the Chao1, ChaoE, Efron-Thisted, Shannon and inverse Simpson indices, and was also estimated on datasets down-sampled to the size of the smallest sample. Repertoire overlap was determined by strict matching of CDR3 nucleotide sequence, V gene and J gene, and Jaccard-based multidimensional scaling clustering was applied. Thymus samples yielded on average roughly 840,000 unique TCRB clonotypes, compared with some 89,000 from blood samples.

Input material: thymocytes. The chain is encoded by TRBV29-1 joined to TRBJ2-3; the D region possibly corresponds to TRBD1 (5 bases align). The receptor was isolated from a boy under two years old with a congenital heart defect. Donor details come from another sample of the same person, matched by shared clones. CDR3 protein: CSVAQGPSTDTQYF. The nucleotides are TGCAGCGTTGCTCAGGGCCCGAGCACAGATACGCAGTATTTT.